The clone carrying this T cell receptor (beta chain) was observed many times. Its specificity is unknown. The germline V gene encodes CDR1 SGHTA and CDR2 FQGNSA. J gave up 7 bases and V 0 bases, and 2 bases lay outside the gene matches. CDR3 size: 15 residues. The data derive from a study of human T cells and chemical hapten exposure. At the level of the study: The scalp of each patient received a weekly diphenylcyclopropenone dose for the full roughly 23-week study. Study observations and caveats: It should be noted that donors had alopecia, so their immune response may differ from healthy people's.

Time point indicated: patch test 2, 6 weeks after DPC sensitization. Specified treatment: therapeutic diphenylcyclopropenone sensitization with weekly scalp DPC. Each CDR3 protein is one row after TCRdb ran MiXCR on the RACE reads. The profile shows tens of thousands of distinct CDR3 sequences, 10% of them singletons. The genes are TRBV7-2 and TRBJ1-5; 11 nucleotides line up with TRBD1. The specimen comprised whole blood, sampled in connection with sensitization to the hapten diphenylcyclopropenone (DPC). The clonotype originates from a woman in her forties or fifties with alopecia areata. Some clones in this sample may be carry-over from other donors' samples. The CDR3 sequence is CASSLAGTGGQPQHF. The CDR3 DNA sequence: TGTGCCAGCAGCTTAGCGGGGACAGGGGGGCAGCCCCAGCATTTT.